These T cell receptor beta chains were read from a single sample in a study of blood T cells in healthy people across ages. One entry per CDR3 protein results from TCRdb running MiXCR on the 5' RACE reads. The sample carries 550,000 to 800,000 distinct CDR3 sequences, approximately 21% recorded once. Sequenced: blood. The receptors come from an older man in good health. CDR3s include the opening cysteine and the closing phenylalanine or tryptophan. D genes are given only for firm matches. Some rows mark clone size as missing; the rest say once, few, many or name a class of expanded clone.

J gene	V gene	clone size	D gene	CDR3 DNA	CDR3 protein
TRBJ2-1	TRBV10-1	few	NA	TGCGCCAGCAGTGCCAACCTAGACGGTGAGCAGTTCTTC	CASSANLDGEQFF
TRBJ2-3	TRBV7-2	NA	NA	TGTGCCAGCAGCCTCGGACTACGGAGCACAGATACGCAGTATTTT	CASSLGLRSTDTQYF
TRBJ2-7	TRBV20-1	NA	TRBD2	TGCAGTGCTAGAGATCAGCGGGTAGGAGCGGGGTACGAGCAGTACTTC	CSARDQRVGAGYEQYF
TRBJ2-6	TRBV12-3/TRBV12-4	NA	NA	TGTGCCAGCAGGCCTACGTCCTCTGGGGCCAACGTCCTGACTTTC	CASRPTSSGANVLTF
TRBJ1-5	TRBV9	NA	TRBD1	TGTGCCAGCAGCGTAGAGGGGACAGCCAATCAGCCCCAGCATTTT	CASSVEGTANQPQHF
TRBJ1-4	TRBV20-1	few	TRBD1	TGCAGTGCTCTATCGGGACAGGTGTCCAATGAAAAACTGTTTTTT	CSALSGQVSNEKLFF
TRBJ2-1	TRBV20-1	once	NA	TGCAGTGCTATAGATGGGAGTCGGCTCCAGAGCTCCTACAATGAGCAGTTCTTC	CSAIDGSRLQSSYNEQFF
TRBJ2-1	TRBV7-2	many	NA	TGTGCCAGCAGCTCCCGTCCCGTTAATGAGCAGTTCTTC	CASSSRPVNEQFF
TRBJ2-1	TRBV27	many	TRBD2	TGTGCCAGCAGTCTAGTAGCGGGAGTCTCGTACAATGAGCAGTTCTTC	CASSLVAGVSYNEQFF
TRBJ2-1	TRBV12-3/TRBV12-4	few	TRBD2	TGTGCCAGCAGTTCGGGAGAACTAGCGGGAGCGAACAATGAGCAGTTCTTC	CASSSGELAGANNEQFF
TRBJ2-1	TRBV20-1	NA	NA	TGCAGTGCTAGAGGTCAGACAGGTTTAGAACAGTTCTTC	CSARGQTGLEQFF
TRBJ2-7	TRBV7-2	few	TRBD2	TGTGCCAGCAGCTACTATAGCGGGACCTACGAGCAGTACTTC	CASSYYSGTYEQYF
TRBJ2-7	TRBV28	NA	TRBD1	TGTGCCAGCAGTTTCGACAGGGTTAACGAGCAGTACTTC	CASSFDRVNEQYF
TRBJ1-4	TRBV10-3	few	TRBD1	TGTGCCATCAGACCGACAGGGTTGTCTGAAAAACTGTTTTTT	CAIRPTGLSEKLFF
TRBJ2-7	TRBV5-1	NA	TRBD1	TGCGCCAGCAGCTTGGATGGGACAGGGGCCTACGAGCAGTACTTC	CASSLDGTGAYEQYF
TRBJ1-2	TRBV29-1	many	NA	TGCAGCGCCGACAGCTACTATGGCTACACCTTC	CSADSYYGYTF